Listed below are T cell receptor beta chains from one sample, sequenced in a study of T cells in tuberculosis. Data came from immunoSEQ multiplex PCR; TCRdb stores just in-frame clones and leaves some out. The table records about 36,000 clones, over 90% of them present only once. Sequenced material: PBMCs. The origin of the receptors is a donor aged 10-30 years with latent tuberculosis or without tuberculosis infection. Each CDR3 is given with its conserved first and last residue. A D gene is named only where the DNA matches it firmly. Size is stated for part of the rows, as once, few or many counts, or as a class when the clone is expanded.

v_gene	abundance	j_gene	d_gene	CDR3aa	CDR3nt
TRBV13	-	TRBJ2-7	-	CASSLSGSYEQYF	TGTGCCAGCAGCTTATCGGGCTCCTACGAGCAGTACTTC
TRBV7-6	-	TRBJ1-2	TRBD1	CASSLDGQGYGYTF	TGTGCCAGCAGCTTAGACGGACAGGGGTATGGCTACACCTTC
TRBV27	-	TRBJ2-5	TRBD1	CASSLGDSQETQYF	TGTGCCAGCAGTTTGGGGGACAGCCAAGAGACCCAGTACTTC
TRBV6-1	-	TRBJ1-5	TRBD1	CASSETGTGEQPQHF	TGTGCCAGCAGTGAGACCGGGACAGGGGAACAGCCCCAGCATTTT
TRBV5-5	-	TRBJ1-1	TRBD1	CASSPPGQGITFF	TGTGCCAGCAGCCCTCCGGGACAGGGAATAACTTTCTTT
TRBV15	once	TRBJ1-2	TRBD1	CATSRVPGQGASF	TGTGCCACCAGCAGAGTCCCGGGACAGGGGGCGAGTTTC
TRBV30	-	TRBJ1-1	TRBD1	CAWRGQTGGFRNTEAFF	TGTGCCTGGAGGGGTCAAACAGGGGGCTTCAGGAACACTGAAGCTTTCTTT
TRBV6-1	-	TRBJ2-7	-	CASSERLAYEQYF	TGTGCCAGCAGTGAAAGACTAGCCTACGAGCAGTACTTC
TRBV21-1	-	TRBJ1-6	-	CASRNWETGRWF	TGTGCCAGCAGGAATTGGGAAACAGGCAGGTGGTTT
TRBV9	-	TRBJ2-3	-	CASSVGGGYYTDTQYF	TGTGCCAGCAGCGTAGGAGGAGGGTACTACACAGATACGCAGTATTTT
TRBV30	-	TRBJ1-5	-	CAWSTGPGNQPQHF	TGTGCCTGGAGTACGGGTCCGGGCAATCAGCCCCAGCATTTT
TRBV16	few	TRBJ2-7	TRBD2	CASSQGTNPGEQYF	TGTGCCAGCAGCCAAGGGACTAATCCAGGGGAGCAGTACTTC
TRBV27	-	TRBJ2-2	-	CASIEGNTGELFF	TGTGCCAGCATTGAGGGTAACACCGGGGAGCTGTTTTTT
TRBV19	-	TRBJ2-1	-	CASSIDRPGYSYNEQFF	TGTGCCAGTAGTATAGATCGCCCGGGGTACTCCTACAATGAGCAGTTCTTC
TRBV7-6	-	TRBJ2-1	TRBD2	CASSPNGGATNEQFF	TGTGCCAGCAGCCCTAACGGGGGGGCCACGAATGAGCAGTTCTTC
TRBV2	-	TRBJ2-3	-	CASKVTGTDTQYF	TGTGCCAGCAAAGTGACAGGTACCGATACGCAGTATTTT
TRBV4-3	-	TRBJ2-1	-	CASSRAGSSYNEQFF	TGCGCCAGCAGCCGGGCGGGGAGCTCCTACAATGAGCAGTTCTTC
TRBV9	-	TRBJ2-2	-	CASSVALRNTGELFF	TGTGCCAGCAGCGTAGCTCTCAGGAACACCGGGGAGCTGTTTTTT
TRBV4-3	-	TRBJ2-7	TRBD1	CASSQAGGQGYEQYF	TGCGCCAGCAGCCAAGCCGGGGGACAGGGCTACGAGCAGTACTTC
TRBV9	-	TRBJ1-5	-	CASSPSPDSLNRPQHF	TGTGCCAGCAGCCCATCGCCCGACAGCCTAAACCGTCCCCAGCATTTT
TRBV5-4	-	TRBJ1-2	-	CASSLGTSGYTF	TGTGCCAGCAGCTTGGGGACATCCGGCTACACCTTC
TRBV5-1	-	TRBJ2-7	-	CASSLGGGYEQYF	TGCGCCAGCAGCTTGGGAGGGGGCTACGAGCAGTACTTC